This TCR beta chain was sequenced during a study of T cells in Graves' hyperthyroidism and ophthalmopathy. RNA transcripts were the template for amplifying TCR beta CDR3 regions. During a first-round RT-PCR of the TCR CDR3, the HTBI primer set was used. One entry per CDR3 protein results from TCRdb running MiXCR on the multiplex PCR reads. The sample carries fewer than 350,000 distinct CDR3 sequences, roughly 15% recorded once. This clonotype has ten or more counts. Disease duration under 2 months; hyperthyroidism patients were aged 18 to 65. On the basis of clinical symptoms, serum thyroxine and TRAb, thyroid ultrasound and orbital computed tomography, diagnoses were made. V lost 5 bases and J lost 4, with 15 bases in between. The CDR3 spans 15 residues.

Input material: blood. The chain employs TRBV12-3 or TRBV12-4 and TRBJ2-1; D unresolved. The origin of this receptor is a woman aged 45-65 years with Graves' hyperthyroidism that later progressed to Graves' ophthalmopathy. The CDR3 DNA is TGTGCCAGCAGTGAGGACGGCCCCCTATACAATGAGCAGTTCTTC. This encodes CASSEDGPLYNEQFF.